This T cell receptor beta chain was observed in a study of spatial heterogeneity in lung cancer. In the study overall: TCR and UMI combinations that were unique each appeared, on average, more than ten times in raw reads.

TCR cDNA molecules each carried a unique molecular identifier. TCRdb passed the 5' RACE reads through MiXCR, listing each CDR3 protein once. The data contain tens of thousands of distinct CDR3 sequences, more than 6.5% of them singletons. This CDR3 contains 13 residues. CDR1 and CDR2 from the germline V gene are DFQATT and SNEGSKA (reference sequence). Trimming took off 6 bases at V and 3 bases at J, with 12 bases between the two ends. Time point described: sample taken at primary tumor resection. Whole RNA from tumor, nontumor lung or frozen PBMC was sequenced unsorted. A total of around 72 untreated early-stage non-small cell lung cancer patients served as donors.

This TCR came from a female donor with early-stage non-small cell lung cancer. The chain joins TRBV20-1 to TRBJ1-5, with D unresolved. The sequencing here drew on PBMCs, taken at surgery. CDR3 DNA: TGCAGTGCCTTAGGATCTACCAATCAGCCCCAGCATTTT. This codes for CSALGSTNQPQHF.